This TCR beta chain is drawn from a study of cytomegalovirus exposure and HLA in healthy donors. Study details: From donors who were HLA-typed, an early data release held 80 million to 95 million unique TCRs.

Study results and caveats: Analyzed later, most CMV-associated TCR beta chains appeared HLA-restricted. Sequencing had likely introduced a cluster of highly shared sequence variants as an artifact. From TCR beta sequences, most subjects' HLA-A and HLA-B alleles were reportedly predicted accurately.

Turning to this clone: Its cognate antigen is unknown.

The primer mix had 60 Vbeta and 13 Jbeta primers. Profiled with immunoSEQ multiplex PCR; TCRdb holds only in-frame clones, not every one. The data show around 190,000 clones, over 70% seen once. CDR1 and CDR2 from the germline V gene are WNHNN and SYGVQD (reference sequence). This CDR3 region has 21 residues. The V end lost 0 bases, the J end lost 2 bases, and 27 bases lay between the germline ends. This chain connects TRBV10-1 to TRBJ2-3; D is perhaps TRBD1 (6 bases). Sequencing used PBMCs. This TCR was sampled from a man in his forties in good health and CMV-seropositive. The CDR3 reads CASSESPEPWTVVIFTDTQYF. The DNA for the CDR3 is TGCGCCAGCAGTGAGTCCCCAGAACCCTGGACAGTTGTGATCTTCACAGATACGCAGTATTTT.